This T cell receptor (beta chain) derives from a study of molecular identifiers for immune sequencing clone quantification. TCRdb fed the PCR reads into MiXCR, producing one record per CDR3 protein. The sample yields over 300,000 distinct CDR3 sequences, 24% seen once. The CDR3 has 13 amino acids. Trimming stripped 3 bases from V and 4 bases from J, with 9 bases between. Worth noting for this clonotype: A much larger clone lies one base from this, so it may be a read error.

The authors gated naive CD8 T cells as CD8+CD4-CCR7+CD45RA+ for sorting. This TCR was sampled from a human donor in good health. Some libraries in this study had Jurkat cell RNA spiked in. Sequenced: naive CD8+ T cells from blood, with Jurkat cell RNA spiked in. Stated subset: FACS-sorted CD8+CD4-CCR7+CD45RA+ naive T cells. The chain recombines TRBV12-3 or TRBV12-4 with TRBJ1-2; D gene unclear. The CDR3 reads CASSFGRSYGYTF. Here the CDR3 DNA reads TGTGCCAGCAGTTTTGGGCGGAGCTATGGCTACACCTTC.